These 27 T cell receptor beta chains came from one sample sequenced in a study of early T cells in non-severe SARS-CoV-2 infection. TCRdb re-called the 5' RACE reads with MiXCR, one entry per CDR3 protein. The table includes tens of thousands of distinct CDR3 sequences, around 6.6% detected once. Sequenced input: whole blood. The receptors here all came from an adult who was a healthcare worker with PCR-confirmed SARS-CoV-2 infection or an uninfected control (not recorded which).

In DNA form, the CDR3 reads TGTGCTAGTGGCCAGGGTTCTTTCTACAATGAGCAGTTCTTC. Translated: CASGQGSFYNEQFF. The chain employs TRBV12-5 and TRBJ2-1, with D perhaps TRBD1 (5 bases). CDR1 LGHNT and CDR2 FRNRAP come from the germline V gene. The CDR3 consists of 14 residues. The V end was cut by 6 bases, the J end by 3 bases, with 12 bases between.

By share, this clonotype counts as medium-sized. This chain connects TRBV12-3 or TRBV12-4 to TRBJ1-2, with D uncertain. The CDR3 spans 18 residues. V was pared by 3 bases and J by 5 bases, with 25 bases between. The CDR3 protein is CASSFFSFRRVRGYGYTF. For the CDR3, the DNA is TGTGCCAGCAGTTTTTTCAGTTTTCGGAGGGTTAGAGGGTATGGCTACACCTTC.

This chain connects TRBV7-2 to TRBJ2-5, with 7 bases matching TRBD2. The germline gives CDR1 SGHTA, CDR2 FQGNSA. The CDR3 is 17 amino acids. Trimming cost V 4 bases and J 3 bases; bases outside gene matches: 14. The CDR3 nucleotides read TGTGCCAGCAGCTCTGAACAGCGGGACCCGATAAAAGAGACCCAGTACTTC. It translates to CASSSEQRDPIKETQYF.

This clonotype came up many times. The chain uses TRBV2 and TRBJ2-1; no definite D call. Trimming took 7 bases from V and 0 from J, leaving 7 bases between them. This CDR3 is built from 13 residues. Germline CDR1 SNHLY, CDR2 FYNNEI. CDR3 protein: CASTESSYNEQFF. The CDR3, as DNA: TGTGCCAGCACGGAAAGCTCCTACAATGAGCAGTTCTTC. The full variable domain, in which reference TRBV2 and TRBJ2-1 provide the parts outside the CDR3, is EPEVTQTPSHQVTQMGQEVILRCVPISNHLYFYWYRQILGQKVEFLVSFYNNEISEKSEIFDDQFSVERPDGSNFTLKIRSTKLEDSAMYFCASTESSYNEQFFGPGTRLTVL.

There are a few counts of this clonotype. The chain has TRBV19 and TRBJ1-6; a possible D gene is TRBD1 (5 bases). Germline assignment: CDR1 LNHDA and CDR2 SQIVND (reference sequence). CDR3 length equals 15 residues. Trimming took 3 bases from V and 6 from J, leaving 12 bases between them. The CDR3 region is CASSMKQGPNSPLHF. As DNA, the CDR3 is TGTGCCAGTAGTATGAAGCAGGGCCCTAATTCACCCCTCCACTTT.

This clonotype was found many times. V usage is TRBV29-1 and J usage is TRBJ2-1; TRBD2 matches 7 bases. After removal of 7 bases from V and 0 bases from J, the junction contained 12 bases not matched to a gene. This CDR3 is built from 16 residues. Germline assignment: CDR1 SQVTM and CDR2 ANQGSEA. CDR3 residues: CSANPLASSSYNEQFF. The CDR3 DNA reads TGCAGCGCCAATCCACTAGCGTCGAGCTCCTACAATGAGCAGTTCTTC.

This clonotype has a count of ten or more. This chain connects TRBV3-1 to TRBJ2-5; no clear D. CDR3 length: 14 amino acids. Germline assignment: CDR1 LGHDT and CDR2 YNNKEL (reference sequence). V lost 6 bases and J lost 2, with 13 bases in between. CDR3 bases: TGTGCCAGCAGGGGCAGTGCTAAGCAAGAGACCCAGTACTTC. This gives the protein CASRGSAKQETQYF.

The sample holds many counts of this clonotype. This sequence joins TRBV5-6 and TRBJ1-2; no clear D gene. The CDR3 runs to 14 residues. Germline values: CDR1 SGHDT, CDR2 YYEEEE. Trimming removed 4 bases from V and 8 bases from J, with 18 bases in between. The CDR3 loop is CASSVVSVSGGYTF. In DNA, the CDR3 is TGTGCCAGCAGCGTGGTTTCGGTCTCGGGAGGCTACACCTTC.

This clonotype occurred many times. V is TRBV7-2 and J is TRBJ2-1; TRBD2 aligns across 14 bases. The J segment lost 2 bases and the V segment lost 6 bases, leaving 6 bases of the junction unmatched. Germline values: CDR1 SGHTA, CDR2 FQGNSA. There are 17 residues in the CDR3. The CDR3 protein is CASRAGTSGSPYNEQFF. The DNA for the CDR3 is TGTGCCAGCAGGGCCGGGACTAGCGGGAGCCCCTACAATGAGCAGTTCTTC.

This clonotype was recorded at least ten times. The rearrangement joins TRBV27 to TRBJ2-3; D ambiguous. V lost 0 bases and J lost 2, with 6 bases in between. CDR3 length equals 14 residues. Germline loops: CDR1 MNHEY, CDR2 SMNVEV (reference sequence). In nucleotides, the CDR3 is TGTGCCAGCAGTTTATCCATTCTCACAGATACGCAGTATTTT. Its translation: CASSLSILTDTQYF.

This clonotype was counted at least ten times. The genes are TRBV29-1 and TRBJ1-1, with 7 nucleotides matching TRBD1. V shed 7 bases, J shed 4 bases, and the junction held 9 bases outside the gene matches. The V gene's germline CDR1 is SQVTM and CDR2 ANQGSEA. The CDR3 covers 13 residues. The CDR3: CSESQNRGTEAFF. DNA of the CDR3: TGCAGCGAGTCCCAAAACAGGGGCACTGAAGCTTTCTTT.

A few counts support this clonotype. A much more abundant neighbour one base away suggests this may be a read error. J is TRBJ1-2 and V is TRBV2, with TRBD1 identical over 9 bases. The CDR3 contains 13 residues. V shed 6 bases and J 10 bases; nucleotides not matched to a gene: 9. From germline, CDR1 is SNHLY and CDR2 FYNNEI. The CDR3 nucleotides read TGTGCCAGCAGGACGGGACAGGGAATTGTCTACACCTTC. This codes for CASRTGQGIVYTF.

There are many counts of this clonotype. The rearrangement joins TRBV20-1 to TRBJ2-1; TRBD1 agrees at 8 bases. CDR3 length: 14 residues. V trimming: 2 bases; J trimming: 8 bases; junction bases outside the gene matches: 8. Germline loops: CDR1 DFQATT, CDR2 SNEGSKA (reference sequence). The CDR3 protein is CSARITGGSDEQFF. For the CDR3, the DNA is TGCAGTGCTAGAATCACAGGGGGTAGCGATGAGCAGTTCTTC.

This clonotype was counted between two and nine times. This chain joins TRBV7-3 and TRBJ1-1; no clear D. V gave up 1 base and J gave up 3 bases, with 6 bases separating them. Germline CDR1 SGHTA, CDR2 FQGTGA. This CDR3 is built from 13 residues. CDR3 sequence (DNA): TGTGCCAGCAGCTTAAAATTCGACACTGAAGCTTTCTTT. This codes for CASSLKFDTEAFF. Variable domain in full (rest from reference TRBV7-3 and TRBJ1-1): GAGVSQTPSNKVTEKGKYVELRCDPISGHTALYWYRQSLGQGPEFLIYFQGTGAADDSGLPNDRFFAVRPEGSVSTLKIQRTERGDSAVYLCASSLKFDTEAFFGQGTRLTVV.

This clonotype appeared many times. The V and J genes are TRBV27 and TRBJ2-7; 8 bases fit TRBD1. Losses at the gene ends were 5 bases for V and 6 bases for J; bases not matched to a gene: 6. The CDR3 contains 13 residues. The germline V gene encodes CDR1 MNHEY and CDR2 SMNVEV (reference sequence). The CDR3 region is CASSQGQGTEQYF. Here the CDR3 DNA reads TGTGCCAGCAGTCAAGGACAGGGAACCGAGCAGTACTTC.

This clonotype appeared many times. The chain employs TRBV6-5 and TRBJ2-7; 7 bases are shared with TRBD1. The CDR3 contains 14 residues. Unmatched junction bases numbered 6, after V lost 0 bases and J lost 7 bases. The germline V gene encodes CDR1 MNHEY and CDR2 SVGAGI. The CDR3 region has the DNA TGTGCCAGCAGTTACTCTAGGACAGGTCGGGAGCAGTACTTC. Translating it yields CASSYSRTGREQYF.

This clonotype came up many times. The chain uses TRBV7-6 and TRBJ1-6; no firm D call. The germline V gene encodes CDR1 SGHVS and CDR2 FNYEAQ. The CDR3 has 14 amino acids. Trimming pared 1 base from V and 6 bases from J, leaving 7 bases between. CDR3 in DNA: TGTGCCAGCAGCTTAGGGGATAGTAATTCACCCCTCCACTTT. Translation: CASSLGDSNSPLHF.

This clonotype was picked up many times. V gene TRBV20-1 combines with J gene TRBJ2-7, with a tentative D call TRBD1 (6 bases). Per germline, CDR1 DFQATT and CDR2 SNEGSKA (reference sequence). V was shortened by 5 bases and J by 7 bases, with 21 bases between the two germline ends. The CDR3 length is 14 residues. Here the CDR3 DNA reads TGCAGTGCTGGCTTGAGGGGGAGCCAAGGAGAGCAGTACTTC. It yields the protein CSAGLRGSQGEQYF.

A word on this clonotype: This may come from a read error, since a much larger clone is one base off. This chain links TRBV7-6 with TRBJ2-3; 7 positions agree with TRBD1. Germline V lookup: CDR1 SGHVS, CDR2 FNYEAQ. The V segment lost 0 bases and the J segment 5 bases; nucleotides outside the gene matches: 5. The CDR3 is made up of 15 amino acids. CDR3 coding DNA: TGTGCCAGCAGCTTAGCTCGACAGGGAATAGATACGCAGTATTTT. This translates into CASSLARQGIDTQYF.

This clonotype came up many times. The CDR3 loop is CAISGSGEQYF. The CDR3 DNA reads TGTGCCATCAGTGGGTCTGGCGAGCAGTACTTC. V and J are TRBV10-3 and TRBJ2-7, with D uncertain. Germline CDR1 is ENHRY and CDR2 is SYGVKD. Trimming cost V 4 bases and J 6 bases, with 7 bases left between them. The CDR3 runs 11 residues.

This clonotype has only a few counts. This chain connects TRBV6-4 to TRBJ2-7, with 7 nucleotides matching TRBD1. This CDR3 region has 14 residues. From germline, CDR1 is MRHNA and CDR2 SNTAGT. V shed 10 bases, J shed 2 bases, and the junction held 11 bases outside the gene matches. In DNA form, the CDR3 reads TGTGCCATTACTTCCGGGACAGTAGCCTACGAGCAGTACTTC. Amino acids: CAITSGTVAYEQYF.

The genes are TRBV20-1 and TRBJ2-1; possible D gene TRBD2, 5 bases. Germline CDR1 and CDR2: DFQATT and SNEGSKA (reference sequence). The CDR3 consists of 13 residues. Between the trimmed V and J ends, which lost 6 bases and 5 bases, there was a span of 14 bases. For the CDR3, the DNA is TGCAGTGCGCTTTTGAGCGGACACAATGAGCAGTTCTTC. Protein: CSALLSGHNEQFF.

This clonotype was observed at least ten times. The chain couples TRBV27 to TRBJ2-7; D is undetermined. V was shortened by 3 bases and J by 4 bases, with 16 bases between the two germline ends. In germline, CDR1 is MNHEY, CDR2 SMNVEV (reference sequence). The CDR3 extends over 15 amino acids. CDR3 DNA sequence: TGTGCCAGCAGTTTGAGTACGGAGAGCCAATACGAGCAGTACTTC. Encoded protein: CASSLSTESQYEQYF.

This clonotype was counted only a few times. The rearrangement joins TRBV7-2 to TRBJ2-5; either TRBD1 or TRBD2 may supply D (6 bases each). V was cut by 2 bases and J by 2 bases, with 15 bases left in between. The CDR3 spans 16 residues. The germline V gene has CDR1 SGHTA and CDR2 FQGNSA. The CDR3 DNA follows: TGTGCCAGCAGCTTAAGTCCGGGGGCAGGGCAAGAGACCCAGTACTTC. Translation: CASSLSPGAGQETQYF.

This clonotype came up many times. V gene TRBV11-2 combines with J gene TRBJ2-1; D is perhaps TRBD1 or TRBD2 (5 bases each). Germline assignment: CDR1 SGHAT and CDR2 FQNNGV. V lost 5 bases and J 8 bases, leaving 10 bases between the germline ends. The CDR3 is made up of 12 amino acids. The CDR3 sequence is CASSPSGHEQFF. DNA of the CDR3: TGTGCCAGCAGCCCCTCGGGGCATGAGCAGTTCTTC.

The J gene is TRBJ2-2, the V gene TRBV2; 9 bases match TRBD2. J lost 3 bases, V lost 8 bases, and 7 bases had no gene match. The CDR3 has 15 amino acids. Germline V gives CDR1 SNHLY, CDR2 FYNNEI. The CDR3 nucleotides are TGTGCCAGCCGGAGTACTAGCGGGTACACCGGGGAGCTGTTTTTT. It translates to CASRSTSGYTGELFF.

This clonotype was seen at least ten times. This sequence joins TRBV5-1 and TRBJ1-1; the D gene is possibly TRBD1 (6 bases). V lost 4 bases to trimming and J lost 1 base, with 8 bases between them. The CDR3 has 13 residues. Germline V lookup: CDR1 SGHRS, CDR2 YFSETQ. CDR3 coding DNA: TGCGCCAGCAGCGTGGGACAGAACACTGAAGCTTTCTTT. This translates into CASSVGQNTEAFF.